The rows below give T cell receptor beta chains drawn from one sample of a study of vaccination effects on CD4 cells after COVID-19. Assay: immunoSEQ multiplex PCR; the TCRdb copy retains only in-frame clones and omits some. The repertoire holds tens of thousands of clones, less than 85% seen once, with around 16% in the top ten. Their antigens remain unidentified. The source material was CD4+ T cells from PBMCs cultured with HCoV-229E spike peptides, sampled before COVID-19 vaccination. Every receptor here comes from a human donor who received a COVID-19 vaccine. Each CDR3 is given with its conserved first and last residue.

>TRBJ2-3|TRBV3-1/TRBV3-2|13
CASSQDLAGTQYF
>TRBJ1-1|TRBV5-1|14
CASSPGHTNTEAFF
>TRBJ2-1|TRBV12-5|15
CASALAGGRYYEQFF
>TRBJ2-5|TRBV29-1|14
CSVPEGGNQETQYF
>TRBJ2-7|TRBV5-6|13
CASSLVVGYEQYF
>TRBJ1-2|TRBV24-1|13
CATSDLTVDGYTF
>TRBJ2-3|TRBV7-9|15
CASSFGQVFTDTQYF
>TRBJ2-7|TRBV2|13
CASSQGEGREQYF
>TRBJ1-6|TRBV6-5|14
CASGDRRNNSPLHF
>TRBJ1-5|TRBV18|15
CASSPPRELNQPQHF
>TRBJ2-7|TRBV5-6|17
CASSSPTSGTSSYEQYF
>TRBJ2-7|TRBV5-1|18
CASRDASKGGRMSDEQYF
>TRBJ1-5|TRBV29-1|12
CSVMDSNQPQHF
>TRBJ1-6|TRBV5-5|14
CASSWTGENSPLHF
>TRBJ1-1|TRBV7-6|13
CASSLGGGTEAFF
>TRBJ2-5|TRBV24-1|17
CATSDPGTSGKSETQYF
>TRBJ2-2|TRBV6-5|15
CASTVAEGVTGELFF
>TRBJ1-4|TRBV9|14
CASSGGQEGEKLFF
>TRBJ1-5|TRBV10-3|17
CAISEFAGDYSNQPQHF
>TRBJ2-2|TRBV5-1|14
CASSLAPATGELFF
>TRBJ2-7|TRBV7-9|12
CASSLVGYEQYF
>TRBJ2-7|TRBV18|15
CASSPAGGLSYEQYF
>TRBJ1-2|TRBV15|17
CATSRNLEDRDRGIYTF
>TRBJ2-1|TRBV6-5|14
CASSQQGRNNEQFF
>TRBJ2-5|TRBV5-6|15
CASSSRGTGVETQYF
>TRBJ1-4|TRBV19|13
CASSMGVGEKLFF
>TRBJ2-7|TRBV2|13
CASSQLGSYEQYF
>TRBJ2-3|TRBV5-1|14
CASCTGGASDTQYF
>TRBJ2-7|TRBV19|16
CASSTGKEGGSYEQYF